The 2 T cell receptor beta chains given below trace back to one sample, sequenced in a study of PD-1 blockade in classical Hodgkin lymphoma. With no exception, relapse followed autologous stem cell transplantation in all patients, and brentuximab vedotin exposure varied. Investigators isolated CD4+ T cells from thawed PBMCs through magnetic negative selection. TCRdb's copy holds only in-frame clones and misses some; the assay was immunoSEQ multiplex PCR. This repertoire shows 30,000 to 35,000 clones, around nine tenths found once; its top ten account for over 0.2%. The sequencing used CD4+ T cells from blood, collected at baseline. The receptors stem from a human donor with classical Hodgkin lymphoma.

The V call is TRBV11-2, the J call TRBJ2-7; D uncertain. V lost 5 bases to trimming and J lost 2 bases, with 16 bases between them. Looked up from germline, CDR1 is SGHAT and CDR2 is FQNNGV. CDR3 length: 15 amino acids. The CDR3 bases are TGTGCCAGCAGCCCCGGCCAAAAAGGGCCCTACGAGCAGTACTTC. Protein: CASSPGQKGPYEQYF.

The chain employs TRBV27 and TRBJ2-7; 10 bases map to TRBD1. The junction had 10 bases not matched to a gene; V was cut back by 5 bases and J by 6 bases. The germline V gene has CDR1 MNHEY and CDR2 SMNVEV (reference sequence). The CDR3 is 15 amino acids. As DNA, the CDR3 is TGTGCCAGCAGTAACGGACAGGGGGGAGACCTCGAGCAGTACTTC. Translation gives CASSNGQGGDLEQYF.